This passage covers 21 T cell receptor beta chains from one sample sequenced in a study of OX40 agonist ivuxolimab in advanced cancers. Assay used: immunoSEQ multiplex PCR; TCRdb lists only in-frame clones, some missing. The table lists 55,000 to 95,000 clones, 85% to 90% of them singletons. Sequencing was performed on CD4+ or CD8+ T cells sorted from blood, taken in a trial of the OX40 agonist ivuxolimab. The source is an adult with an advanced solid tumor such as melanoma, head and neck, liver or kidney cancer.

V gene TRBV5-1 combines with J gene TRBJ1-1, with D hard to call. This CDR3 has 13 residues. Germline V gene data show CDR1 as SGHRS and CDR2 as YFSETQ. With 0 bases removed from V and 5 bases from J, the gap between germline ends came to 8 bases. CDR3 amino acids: CASSLDPATEAFF. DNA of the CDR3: TGCGCCAGCAGCTTGGATCCGGCAACTGAAGCTTTCTTT.

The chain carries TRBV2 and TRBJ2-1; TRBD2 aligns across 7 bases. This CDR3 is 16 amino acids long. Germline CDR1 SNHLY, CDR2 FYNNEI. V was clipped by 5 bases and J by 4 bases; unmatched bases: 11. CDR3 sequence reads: CASSIMGGGPYNEQFF. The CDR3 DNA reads TGTGCCAGCAGTATTATGGGCGGGGGACCGTACAATGAGCAGTTCTTC.

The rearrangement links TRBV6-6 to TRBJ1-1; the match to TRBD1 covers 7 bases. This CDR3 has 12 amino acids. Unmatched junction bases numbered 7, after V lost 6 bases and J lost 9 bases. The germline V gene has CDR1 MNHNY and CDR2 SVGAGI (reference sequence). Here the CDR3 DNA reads TGTGCCAGCAGATACAGGGGAGGGCAAGCTTTCTTT. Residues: CASRYRGGQAFF.

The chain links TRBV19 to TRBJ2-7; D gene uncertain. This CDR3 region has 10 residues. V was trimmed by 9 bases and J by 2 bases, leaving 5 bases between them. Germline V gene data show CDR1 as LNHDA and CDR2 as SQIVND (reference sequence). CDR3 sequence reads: CASGTYEQYF. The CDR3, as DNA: TGTGCCAGCGGTACCTACGAGCAGTACTTC.

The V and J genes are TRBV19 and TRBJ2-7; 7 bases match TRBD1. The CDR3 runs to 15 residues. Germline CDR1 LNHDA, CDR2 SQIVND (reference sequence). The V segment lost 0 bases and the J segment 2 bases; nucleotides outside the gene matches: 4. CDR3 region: CASSIEEGGPYEQYF. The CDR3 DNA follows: TGTGCCAGTAGTATAGAGGAAGGGGGCCCCTACGAGCAGTACTTC.

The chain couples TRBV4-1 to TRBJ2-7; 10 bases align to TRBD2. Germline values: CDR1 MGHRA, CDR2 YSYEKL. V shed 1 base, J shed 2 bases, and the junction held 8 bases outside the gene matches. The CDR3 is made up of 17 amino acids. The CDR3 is CASSQGLLAGRTYEQYF. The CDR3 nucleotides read TGCGCCAGCAGCCAAGGCTTACTAGCGGGAAGAACCTACGAGCAGTACTTC.

CDR3 in amino acids: CASSGDDRGHNSPLHF. DNA for the CDR3: TGTGCCAGCAGCGGGGACGACAGGGGGCACAATTCACCCCTCCACTTT. The V call is TRBV9, the J call TRBJ1-6; 10 nucleotides align to TRBD1. Germline V gives CDR1 SGDLS, CDR2 YYNGEE. The CDR3 runs to 16 residues. Trimming removed 3 bases from V and 7 bases from J; junction bases left unmatched: 7. Combining the CDR3 with reference TRBV9 and TRBJ1-6 gives the whole variable domain DSGVTQTPKHLITATGQRVTLRCSPRSGDLSVYWYQQSLDQGLQFLIQYYNGEERAKGNILERFSAQQFPDLHSELNLSSLELGDSALYFCASSGDDRGHNSPLHFGNGTRLTVT.

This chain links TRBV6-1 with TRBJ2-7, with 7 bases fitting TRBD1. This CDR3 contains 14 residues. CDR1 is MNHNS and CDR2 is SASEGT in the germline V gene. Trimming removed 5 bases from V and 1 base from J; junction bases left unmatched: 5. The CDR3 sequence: CASSKGGASYEQYF. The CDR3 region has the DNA TGTGCCAGCAGTAAAGGGGGCGCGTCCTACGAGCAGTACTTC.

The DNA for the CDR3 is TGTGCCAGCAGCGCGCACCGGGACAGGGGAGATTCACCCCTCCACTTT. The encoded protein is CASSAHRDRGDSPLHF. The chain carries TRBV9 and TRBJ1-6; the match to TRBD1 covers 10 bases. CDR1 SGDLS and CDR2 YYNGEE come from the germline V gene. CDR3 length equals 16 residues. Unmatched junction bases numbered 8, after V lost 3 bases and J lost 8 bases.

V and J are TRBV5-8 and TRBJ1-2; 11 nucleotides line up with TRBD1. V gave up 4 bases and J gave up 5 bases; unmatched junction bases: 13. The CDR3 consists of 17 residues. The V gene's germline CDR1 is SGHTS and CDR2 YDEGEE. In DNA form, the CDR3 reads TGTGCCAGCAGCGATGGGACCGGGACAGGGGGTGGATATGGCTACACCTTC. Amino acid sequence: CASSDGTGTGGGYGYTF.

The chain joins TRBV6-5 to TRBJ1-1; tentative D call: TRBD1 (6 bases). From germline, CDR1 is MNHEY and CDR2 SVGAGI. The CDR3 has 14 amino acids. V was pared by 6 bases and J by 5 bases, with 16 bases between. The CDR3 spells CASSSNSGVTEAFF. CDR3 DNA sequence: TGTGCCAGCAGCTCTAACTCAGGGGTAACTGAAGCTTTCTTT.

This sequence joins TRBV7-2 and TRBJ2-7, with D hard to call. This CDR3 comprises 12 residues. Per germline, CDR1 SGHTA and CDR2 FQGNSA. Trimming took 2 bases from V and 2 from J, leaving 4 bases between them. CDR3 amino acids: CASSLPTYEQYF. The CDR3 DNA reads TGTGCCAGCAGCTTACCGACCTACGAGCAGTACTTC.

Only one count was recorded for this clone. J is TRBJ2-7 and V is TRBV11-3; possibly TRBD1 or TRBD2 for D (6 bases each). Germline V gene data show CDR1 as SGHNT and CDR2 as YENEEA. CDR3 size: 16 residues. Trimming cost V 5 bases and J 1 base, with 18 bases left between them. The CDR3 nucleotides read TGTGCCAGCAGCCCTTCGGCCCGGGGGCGTTCCTACGAGCAGTACTTC. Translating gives CASSPSARGRSYEQYF.

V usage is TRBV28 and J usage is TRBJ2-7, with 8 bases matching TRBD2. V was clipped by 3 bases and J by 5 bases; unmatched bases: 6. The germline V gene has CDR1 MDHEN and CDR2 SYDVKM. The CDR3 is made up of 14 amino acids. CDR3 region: CASSLLGGGDEQYF. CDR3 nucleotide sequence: TGTGCCAGCAGTTTGCTCGGGGGGGGCGACGAGCAGTACTTC.

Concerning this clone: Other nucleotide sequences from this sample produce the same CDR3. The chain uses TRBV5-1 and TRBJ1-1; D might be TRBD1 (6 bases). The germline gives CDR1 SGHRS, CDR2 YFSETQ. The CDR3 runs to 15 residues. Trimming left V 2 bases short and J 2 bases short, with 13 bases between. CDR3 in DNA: TGCGCCAGCAGCTTACCGGACAGCTTCAACACTGAAGCTTTCTTT. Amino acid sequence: CASSLPDSFNTEAFF.

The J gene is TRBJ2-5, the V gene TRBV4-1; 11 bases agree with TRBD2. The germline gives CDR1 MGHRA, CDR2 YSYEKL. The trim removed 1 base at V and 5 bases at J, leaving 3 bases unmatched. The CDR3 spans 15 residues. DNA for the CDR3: TGCGCCAGCAGCCAAGGTGGACTAGCGGGCGAGACCCAGTACTTC. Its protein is CASSQGGLAGETQYF.

The chain's CDR3 is CASSFLDRGFPGELFF. DNA for the CDR3: TGTGCCAGCAGCTTTCTGGACAGGGGGTTCCCCGGGGAGCTGTTTTTT. This chain links TRBV7-6 with TRBJ2-2; 10 bases match TRBD1. CDR1 is SGHVS, CDR2 FNYEAQ, per germline. CDR3 size: 16 residues. Trimming cost V 3 bases and J 6 bases; bases outside gene matches: 7.

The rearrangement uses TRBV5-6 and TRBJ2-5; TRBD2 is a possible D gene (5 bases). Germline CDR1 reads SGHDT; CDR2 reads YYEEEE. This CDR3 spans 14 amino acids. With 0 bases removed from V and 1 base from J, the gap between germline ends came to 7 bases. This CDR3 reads CASSLGEFQETQYF. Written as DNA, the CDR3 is TGTGCCAGCAGCTTGGGGGAGTTCCAAGAGACCCAGTACTTC.

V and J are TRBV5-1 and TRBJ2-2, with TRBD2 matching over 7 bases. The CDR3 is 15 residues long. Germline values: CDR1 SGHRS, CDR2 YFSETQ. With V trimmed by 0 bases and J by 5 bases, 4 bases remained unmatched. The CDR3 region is CASSLVGSGTGELFF. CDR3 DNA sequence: TGCGCCAGCAGCTTGGTTGGTAGCGGGACCGGGGAGCTGTTTTTT.

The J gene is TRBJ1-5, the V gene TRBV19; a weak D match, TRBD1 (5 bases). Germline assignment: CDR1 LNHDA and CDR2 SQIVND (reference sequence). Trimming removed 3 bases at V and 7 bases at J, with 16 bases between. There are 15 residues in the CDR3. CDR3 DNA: TGTGCCAGTAGTATCCCCTTGGGGTGGGGCCAGCCCCAGCATTTT. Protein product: CASSIPLGWGQPQHF.

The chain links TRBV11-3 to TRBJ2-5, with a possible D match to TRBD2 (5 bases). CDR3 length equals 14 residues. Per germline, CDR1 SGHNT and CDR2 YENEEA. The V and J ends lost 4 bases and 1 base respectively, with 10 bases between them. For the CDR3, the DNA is TGTGCCAGCAGCTCCACTAGTTCCCAAGAGACCCAGTACTTC. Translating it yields CASSSTSSQETQYF.